Following are 25 T cell receptor beta chains from one sample sequenced in a study of shared clonotypes between healthy human individuals. Sequenced by immunoSEQ multiplex PCR; TCRdb stores in-frame clones only, minus some. Of under 1 million clones in the sample, just over 95% were seen once. The naive CD8 population came from CD45RO-negative cells selected for CCR7, without terminally differentiated effector memory CD45RA+ cells. Sequencing was carried out using naive CD8+ T cells sorted from blood. These receptors originate from a man aged 25 to 45 in good health.

The chain is built from TRBV6-5 and TRBJ1-2; a weak D match, TRBD1 (6 bases). V lost 0 bases and J 8 bases, leaving 16 bases between the germline ends. Germline V gene sequence: CDR1 MNHEY, CDR2 SVGAGI. The CDR3 extends over 15 amino acids. CDR3 nucleotide sequence: TGTGCCAGCAGTTACTCCTCGGGGGGGGCGGAAGGCTACACCTTC. This codes for CASSYSSGGAEGYTF.

V usage is TRBV6-1 and J usage is TRBJ1-2; D is undetermined. The germline V gene encodes CDR1 MNHNS and CDR2 SASEGT. Between the trimmed V and J ends, which lost 0 bases and 5 bases, there was a span of 13 bases. The CDR3 is 15 residues long. The CDR3: CASSEARGLIYGYTF. The CDR3 nucleotides read TGTGCCAGCAGTGAAGCGAGAGGTTTGATTTATGGCTACACCTTC.

This clone was recorded only once. The genes are TRBV7-9 and TRBJ2-4; TRBD2 aligns across 8 bases. V trimming: 5 bases; J trimming: 8 bases; junction bases outside the gene matches: 11. The CDR3 sequence is 15 residues long. CDR1 and CDR2 from the germline V gene are SEHNR and FQNEAQ (reference sequence). CDR3 loop: CASSPSSGTQDIQYF. In DNA, the CDR3 is TGTGCCAGCAGCCCCAGTAGCGGGACACAAGACATTCAGTACTTC.

V and J are TRBV7-8 and TRBJ2-1, with a weak D call TRBD1 (6 bases). V lost 1 base and J 1 base, leaving 14 bases between the germline ends. The CDR3 consists of 17 residues. Looked up from germline, CDR1 is SGHVS and CDR2 is FQNEAQ. CDR3 sequence reads: CASSLERQDPSYNEQFF. For the CDR3, the DNA is TGTGCCAGCAGCTTAGAAAGACAGGACCCTTCCTACAATGAGCAGTTCTTC.

This clone was found once. The V and J genes are TRBV28 and TRBJ1-5; TRBD1 might be the D (5 bases). V was pared by 6 bases and J by 6 bases, with 15 bases between. The CDR3 is made up of 14 amino acids. CDR1 and CDR2 from the germline V gene are MDHEN and SYDVKM. In nucleotides, the CDR3 is TGTGCCAGCAGCTTGGGAGGGGCGCGTCAGCCCCAGCATTTT. Protein sequence: CASSLGGARQPQHF.

The chain employs TRBV19 and TRBJ2-1; D gene ambiguous. Germline CDR1 is LNHDA and CDR2 is SQIVND (reference sequence). The length of the CDR3 is 11 residues. The V gene lost 3 bases and the J gene lost 9 bases, with 6 bases spanning the gap. The CDR3 DNA follows: TGTGCCAGTAGTATGTACGGTGAGCAGTTCTTC. Protein: CASSMYGEQFF.

The chain couples TRBV27 to TRBJ1-1; maybe TRBD1 (6 bases). The germline V gene has CDR1 MNHEY and CDR2 SMNVEV (reference sequence). Trimming cost V 2 bases and J 11 bases, with 24 bases left between them. CDR3 length: 16 residues. The CDR3 is CASSLRSEGERYGAFF. As DNA, the CDR3 is TGTGCCAGCAGTTTACGTTCCGAGGGGGAGAGATATGGGGCTTTCTTT.

The chain combines TRBV10-3 with TRBJ2-7; 12 nucleotides match TRBD1. The V segment lost 3 bases and the J segment 6 bases; nucleotides outside the gene matches: 6. Germline V gene sequence: CDR1 ENHRY, CDR2 SYGVKD. The length of the CDR3 is 15 residues. The CDR3 nucleotides are TGTGCCATCAGTGACCCGGGACAGGGGGCGCGCGAGCAGTACTTC. This codes for CAISDPGQGAREQYF.

J is TRBJ1-1 and V is TRBV15; D unclear. Germline V CDR1 and CDR2: LNHNV, YYDKDF (reference sequence). Deletions cut 0 bases from V and 6 bases from J, with 14 bases between. This CDR3 has 15 residues. CDR3 sequence (DNA): TGTGCCACCAGCAGAGATACGATGGCGGAACCTGAAGCTTTCTTT. This codes for CATSRDTMAEPEAFF.

J is TRBJ2-7 and V is TRBV4-3; D possibly uses TRBD1 or TRBD2 (5 bases each). V lost 4 bases and J lost 3, with 13 bases in between. Germline V CDR1 and CDR2: LGHNA, YSLEER. This CDR3 region has 14 residues. The CDR3 DNA reads TGCGCCAGCAGCCCCCGGGACGGGAACTACGAGCAGTACTTC. Protein: CASSPRDGNYEQYF.

The rearrangement links TRBV2 to TRBJ2-7; tentative D call: TRBD2 (7 bases). Germline V lookup: CDR1 SNHLY, CDR2 FYNNEI. Trimming shortened V by 6 bases and J by 1 base, and 16 bases separated the two germline ends. The CDR3 has 15 amino acids. In DNA form, the CDR3 reads TGTGCCAGCAGCTACCGGACAGCGGGGTCCTACGAGCAGTACTTC. It is translated as CASSYRTAGSYEQYF.

The rearrangement links TRBV19 to TRBJ2-7; 7 positions agree with TRBD2. Germline lookup yields CDR1 LNHDA and CDR2 SQIVND (reference sequence). V shed 5 bases, J shed 4 bases, and the junction held 14 bases outside the gene matches. The CDR3 is 16 amino acids. The CDR3 loop is CASSGGAGAVNYEQYF. The CDR3 DNA reads TGTGCCAGTAGTGGTGGGGCGGGAGCGGTTAATTACGAGCAGTACTTC.

J is TRBJ2-7 and V is TRBV9; maybe TRBD1 (5 bases). There are 12 residues in the CDR3. Deletions cut 3 bases from V and 3 bases from J, with 7 bases between. Per the germline V gene, CDR1 is SGDLS and CDR2 is YYNGEE. CDR3 nucleotides: TGTGCCAGCAGCGACGACAGCTACGAGCAGTACTTC. Its protein is CASSDDSYEQYF.

Turning to this clone: Other DNA sequences within the sample encode an identical CDR3. The chain joins TRBV27 to TRBJ2-7; tentatively, D is TRBD2 (6 bases). Germline V CDR1 and CDR2: MNHEY, SMNVEV (reference sequence). CDR3 length: 14 residues. V was cut by 3 bases and J by 0 bases, with 9 bases left in between. For the CDR3, the DNA is TGTGCCAGCAGTTTTGGGGGGACCTCCTACGAGCAGTACTTC. Translating it yields CASSFGGTSYEQYF.

Of note for this clone: The same CDR3 arises from other DNA sequences in this sample as well. The chain carries TRBV4-1 and TRBJ1-2; a possible D gene is TRBD1 (5 bases). CDR1 is MGHRA and CDR2 is YSYEKL in the germline V gene. V lost 4 bases and J 9 bases, leaving 21 bases between the germline ends. The CDR3 has 15 residues. CDR3: CASSPLDSRYGSYTF. The CDR3, as DNA: TGCGCCAGCAGCCCCCTCGACAGCCGCTACGGTAGCTACACCTTC.

This chain connects TRBV7-2 to TRBJ2-5; tentative D call: TRBD2 (5 bases). Germline V gene sequence: CDR1 SGHTA, CDR2 FQGNSA. The CDR3 consists of 14 residues. V was clipped by 2 bases and J by 2 bases, with 9 bases between them. The CDR3 nucleotides read TGTGCCAGCAGCTTAAATACGGGACAAGAGACCCAGTACTTC. This gives the protein CASSLNTGQETQYF.

V is TRBV7-9 and J is TRBJ2-2; D unresolved. The CDR3 extends over 14 amino acids. Between the trimmed V and J ends, which lost 1 base and 6 bases, there was a span of 9 bases. Per the germline V gene, CDR1 is SEHNR and CDR2 is FQNEAQ (reference sequence). The CDR3 coding sequence is TGTGCCAGCAGCTTAGGACCGACCCCCGGGGAGCTGTTTTTT. It codes for CASSLGPTPGELFF.

This sequence joins TRBV30 and TRBJ2-7; a weak D match, TRBD2 (5 bases). Trimming cost V 4 bases and J 7 bases, with 17 bases left between them. This CDR3 spans 13 amino acids. Germline V CDR1 and CDR2: GTSNPN, SVGIG (reference sequence). CDR3 DNA: TGTGCCTGGACTCAGGACTTCGGTTGGGAGCAGTACTTC. It codes for CAWTQDFGWEQYF.

The chain is built from TRBV11-2 and TRBJ2-7; 11 nucleotides match TRBD2. The V gene end was trimmed by 6 bases and the J gene end by 3 bases; junction bases not matched to a gene: 4. This CDR3 has 14 residues. Germline CDR1 SGHAT, CDR2 FQNNGV. Written as DNA, the CDR3 is TGTGCCAGCAGTAAACTAGCGGGAGACTACGAGCAGTACTTC. Translated, it gives CASSKLAGDYEQYF.

This chain connects TRBV6-5 to TRBJ2-5, with D maybe TRBD1 (6 bases). The CDR3 totals 15 residues. With 6 bases removed from V and 5 bases from J, the gap between germline ends came to 19 bases. CDR1 MNHEY and CDR2 SVGAGI come from the germline V gene. CDR3 protein: CASRPELGQRETQYF. The CDR3 bases are TGTGCCAGCAGGCCCGAACTGGGACAACGGGAGACCCAGTACTTC.

The genes are TRBV5-1 and TRBJ2-2, with a tentative D call TRBD1 (5 bases). The CDR3 has 14 residues. V was shortened by 6 bases and J by 1 base, with 10 bases between the two germline ends. Germline-derived CDR1 and CDR2 are SGHRS and YFSETQ. CDR3 in amino acids: CASNTGENTGELFF. The CDR3 bases are TGCGCCAGCAACACAGGAGAGAACACCGGGGAGCTGTTTTTT.

The chain employs TRBV4-1 and TRBJ2-7, with unresolved D. The V and J ends lost 0 bases and 1 base respectively, with 10 bases between them. Germline V gives CDR1 MGHRA, CDR2 YSYEKL. CDR3 size: 15 residues. The CDR3 DNA reads TGCGCCAGCAGCCAAGAAAGGGTCGGATCCTACGAGCAGTACTTC. As protein: CASSQERVGSYEQYF.

This clone has only one observation. V usage is TRBV19 and J usage is TRBJ1-2, with 7 bases matching TRBD1. CDR3 size: 16 residues. J lost 3 bases, V lost 2 bases, and 9 bases had no gene match. CDR1 and CDR2 (germline): LNHDA, SQIVND (reference sequence). CDR3 region: CASSILGQDLHYGYTF. The CDR3 bases are TGTGCCAGTAGTATATTAGGACAGGATCTGCACTATGGCTACACCTTC.

The chain carries TRBV5-6 and TRBJ2-7; unclear D gene. This CDR3 region has 13 residues. V was pared by 2 bases and J by 5 bases, with 11 bases between. Germline values: CDR1 SGHDT, CDR2 YYEEEE. The CDR3 reads CASSFWSLHEQYF. The CDR3 coding sequence is TGTGCCAGCAGCTTTTGGAGTCTCCACGAGCAGTACTTC.

The J gene is TRBJ1-1, the V gene TRBV5-1; D perhaps matches TRBD1 (5 bases). Germline V CDR1 and CDR2: SGHRS, YFSETQ. V shed 5 bases and J shed 6 bases, with 14 bases lying between them. There are 13 residues in the CDR3. CDR3 in amino acids: CASSSPGIAEAFF. CDR3 coding DNA: TGCGCCAGCAGTTCCCCAGGGATTGCTGAAGCTTTCTTT.